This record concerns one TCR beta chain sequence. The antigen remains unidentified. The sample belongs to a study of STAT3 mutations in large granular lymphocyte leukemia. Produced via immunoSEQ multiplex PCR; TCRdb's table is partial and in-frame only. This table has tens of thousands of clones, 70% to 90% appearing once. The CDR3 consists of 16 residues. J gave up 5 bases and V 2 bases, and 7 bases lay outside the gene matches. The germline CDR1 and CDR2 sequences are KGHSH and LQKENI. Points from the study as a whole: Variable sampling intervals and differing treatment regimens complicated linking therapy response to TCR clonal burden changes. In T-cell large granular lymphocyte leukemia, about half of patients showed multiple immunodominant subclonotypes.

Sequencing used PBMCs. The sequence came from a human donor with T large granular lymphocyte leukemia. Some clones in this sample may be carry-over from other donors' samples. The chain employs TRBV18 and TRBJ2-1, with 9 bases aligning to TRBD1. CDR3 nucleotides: TGTGCCAGCTCACCAAACAGGGGGCGCAAGGACAATGAGCAGTTCTTC. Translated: CASSPNRGRKDNEQFF. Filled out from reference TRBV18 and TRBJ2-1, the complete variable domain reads NAGVMQNPRHLVRRRGQEARLRCSPMKGHSHVYWYRQLPEEGLKFMVYLQKENIIDESGMPKERFSAEFPKEGPSILRIQQVVRGDSAAYFCASSPNRGRKDNEQFFGPGTRLTVL.